The present T cell receptor beta chain was sequenced within a study of T cell responses to AZD1222 COVID-19 vaccine. Study-wide points: Baseline serostatus was positive in only a handful of AZD1222 recipients.

Here immunoSEQ multiplex PCR was the method, and the copy in TCRdb shows in-frame clones only, minus some. This table has around 150,000 clones, roughly 90% appearing once. In the case of this clone: Its antigen is undetermined.

This CDR3 has 15 residues. Germline lookup yields CDR1 SGHNT and CDR2 YENEEA. Trimming removed 4 bases from V and 7 bases from J; junction bases left unmatched: 6. The material sequenced was peripheral blood, taken 28 days after the second AZD1222 dose. This TCR derives from an adult who received the AZD1222 COVID-19 vaccine. The rearrangement uses TRBV11-3 and TRBJ1-4; 10 bases match TRBD1. The CDR3 sequence is CASSSTGGACEKLFF. In nucleotides, the CDR3 is TGTGCCAGCAGCTCGACAGGGGGCGCTTGTGAAAAACTGTTTTTT. The full variable domain, its missing parts supplied by reference TRBV11-3 and TRBJ1-4, is EAGVVQSPRYKIIEKKQPVAFWCNPISGHNTLYWYLQNLGQGPELLIRYENEEAVDDSQLPKDRFSAERLKGVDSTLKIQPAELGDSAVYLCASSSTGGACEKLFFGSGTQLSVL.